The rows below give T cell receptor beta chains drawn from one sample of a study of blood T cell repertoires in COVID-19. Data came from immunoSEQ multiplex PCR; TCRdb stores just in-frame clones and leaves some out. The data contain approximately 250,000 clones, roughly 84% of them singletons. Sequencing used peripheral blood. All receptors derive from a man between 35 and 55 years old who had recovered from COVID-19. Both conserved end residues are part of each CDR3. A D gene is named only where the DNA matches it firmly. Clone size is not always given. Where it is, it says once, few, many or a class for expanded clones.

CDR3 protein: CASSQGTSGGQQETQYF
CDR3 DNA: TGTGCCAGCAGCCAAGGGACTAGCGGGGGGCAGCAAGAGACCCAGTACTTC
V gene: TRBV3-1/TRBV3-2
D gene: TRBD2
clone size: -
J gene: TRBJ2-5

CDR3 protein: CAWTPGGGSYEQYF
CDR3 DNA: TGTGCCTGGACTCCGGGAGGGGGCTCCTACGAGCAGTACTTC
V gene: TRBV30
D gene: TRBD2
clone size: -
J gene: TRBJ2-7

CDR3 protein: CAWSVLAGGTDTQYF
CDR3 DNA: TGTGCCTGGAGTGTACTAGCGGGAGGAACAGATACGCAGTATTTT
V gene: TRBV30
D gene: TRBD2
clone size: -
J gene: TRBJ2-3

CDR3 protein: CASSSTQGATEAFF
CDR3 DNA: TGTGCCAGCAGCTCCACGCAGGGGGCCACTGAAGCTTTCTTT
V gene: TRBV7-8
D gene: TRBD1
clone size: -
J gene: TRBJ1-1

CDR3 protein: CASTRDRAKNTIYF
CDR3 DNA: TGTGCCAGTACCCGGGACAGGGCTAAGAACACCATATATTTT
V gene: TRBV19
D gene: TRBD1
clone size: -
J gene: TRBJ1-3

CDR3 protein: CAPRGGGAMGGGELFF
CDR3 DNA: TGCGCCCCCCGCGGCGGGGGGGCAATGGGGGGCGGGGAGCTGTTTTTT
V gene: TRBV4-3
D gene: TRBD2
clone size: -
J gene: TRBJ2-2

CDR3 protein: CASSPPSREEFF
CDR3 DNA: TGTGCCAGCTCACCACCGTCCAGGGAAGAGTTCTTC
V gene: TRBV18
D gene: -
clone size: few
J gene: TRBJ2-1

CDR3 protein: CASSFLGGDQALHF
CDR3 DNA: TGTGCCAGCAGCTTCTTGGGAGGGGATCAAGCCCTCCACTTT
V gene: TRBV11-2
D gene: -
clone size: -
J gene: TRBJ1-6

CDR3 protein: CASSTIQGNTEAFF
CDR3 DNA: TGTGCCAGCAGCACGATTCAGGGGAACACTGAAGCTTTCTTT
V gene: TRBV9
D gene: -
clone size: few
J gene: TRBJ1-1

CDR3 protein: CASSLSWRTGFSNQPQHF
CDR3 DNA: TGTGCCAGCAGTTTATCTTGGAGGACAGGGTTTAGCAATCAGCCCCAGCATTTT
V gene: TRBV27
D gene: TRBD1
clone size: -
J gene: TRBJ1-5

CDR3 protein: CASSWAGSYNSPLHF
CDR3 DNA: TGTGCCAGCAGCTGGGCCGGTTCCTATAATTCACCCCTCCACTTT
V gene: TRBV7-8
D gene: -
clone size: few
J gene: TRBJ1-6

CDR3 protein: CASSIEGGLGGYTF
CDR3 DNA: TGTGCCAGTAGTATAGAAGGGGGTTTGGGTGGCTACACCTTC
V gene: TRBV19
D gene: -
clone size: -
J gene: TRBJ1-2

CDR3 protein: CASRRSGNSPLHF
CDR3 DNA: TGTGCCAGCAGGCGATCGGGGAATTCACCCCTCCACTTT
V gene: TRBV25-1
D gene: -
clone size: -
J gene: TRBJ1-6

CDR3 protein: CASSYLRDTEAFF
CDR3 DNA: TGTGCCAGCAGCTATCTCCGGGACACTGAAGCTTTCTTT
V gene: TRBV6-2/TRBV6-3
D gene: -
clone size: -
J gene: TRBJ1-1

CDR3 protein: CASSLGPNEKLFF
CDR3 DNA: TGTGCCAGCAGTTTAGGGCCGAATGAAAAACTGTTTTTT
V gene: TRBV12-3/TRBV12-4
D gene: -
clone size: -
J gene: TRBJ1-4

CDR3 protein: CASSRPDRGHNEQYF
CDR3 DNA: TGTGCCAGTAGTAGACCGGACAGGGGGCACAACGAGCAGTACTTC
V gene: TRBV19
D gene: TRBD1
clone size: -
J gene: TRBJ2-7

CDR3 protein: CASRTGQGFGELFF
CDR3 DNA: TGTGCCAGCAGGACAGGACAGGGGTTCGGGGAGCTGTTTTTT
V gene: TRBV2
D gene: TRBD1
clone size: once
J gene: TRBJ2-2

CDR3 protein: CASSRWQPGLAGSEETQYF
CDR3 DNA: TGTGCCAGTAGTAGGTGGCAGCCGGGACTAGCGGGGTCGGAAGAGACCCAGTACTTC
V gene: TRBV19
D gene: TRBD2
clone size: -
J gene: TRBJ2-5

CDR3 protein: CASSLSAGARDGYTF
CDR3 DNA: TGTGCCAGCAGTTTATCCGCAGGGGCTAGGGATGGCTACACCTTC
V gene: TRBV27
D gene: -
clone size: few
J gene: TRBJ1-2

CDR3 protein: CASSQAGQQETQYF
CDR3 DNA: TGCGCCAGCAGCCAAGCGGGACAGCAAGAGACCCAGTACTTC
V gene: TRBV4-3
D gene: TRBD1
clone size: once
J gene: TRBJ2-5

CDR3 protein: CAWSPRGLWDYSNQPQHF
CDR3 DNA: TGTGCCTGGAGCCCCCGGGGACTGTGGGACTATAGCAATCAGCCCCAGCATTTT
V gene: TRBV30
D gene: -
clone size: -
J gene: TRBJ1-5

CDR3 protein: CASSLVRVSPLHF
CDR3 DNA: TGTGCCAGCAGCTTAGTCCGGGTGTCACCCCTCCACTTT
V gene: TRBV7-2
D gene: -
clone size: -
J gene: TRBJ1-6

CDR3 protein: CASSLGNRAGNTIYF
CDR3 DNA: TGTGCCAGCAGCTTAGGAAACAGGGCTGGAAACACCATATATTTT
V gene: TRBV5-8
D gene: -
clone size: -
J gene: TRBJ1-3

CDR3 protein: CASSEVSSARVNQPQHF
CDR3 DNA: TGCGCCAGCAGTGAGGTCAGTTCAGCGAGGGTAAATCAGCCCCAGCATTTT
V gene: TRBV10-2
D gene: -
clone size: -
J gene: TRBJ1-5

CDR3 protein: CASSLGRANTEAFF
CDR3 DNA: TGTGCCAGCAGCTTAGGCAGGGCGAACACTGAAGCTTTCTTT
V gene: TRBV11-2
D gene: -
clone size: -
J gene: TRBJ1-1